This T cell receptor (beta chain) is from a study of T-cell memory formation after mild COVID-19. Findings of the study overall: Contracting clones from day 15 to 85 showed balanced CD4/CD8; later expanders favored CD4+. The appearance of some responding clones in pre-infection memory suggested that cross-reactive memory joined.

Per germline, CDR1 KGHDR and CDR2 SFDVKD. Trimming stripped 0 bases from V and 10 bases from J, with 15 bases between. This CDR3 has 15 amino acids. This clonotype was seen a few times. Its antigen remains unidentified. TCRdb itself ran the 5' RACE reads through MiXCR, one entry per CDR3 protein. The sample contains about 68,000 distinct CDR3 sequences, over 15% of which appear only once. This sequence joins TRBV24-1 and TRBJ2-1; D perhaps matches TRBD2 (5 bases). Sequences were obtained from PBMCs or a T cell subset sorted from them (not recorded which). The sequence came from an adult woman who had mild COVID-19 (a few samples of this study predate the infection). Cell type and time point are not known. The CDR3 DNA reads as TGTGCCACCAGTGATTTGCGATCTGAGGGTACCGAGCAGTTCTTC. Translated, it gives CATSDLRSEGTEQFF.